This T cell receptor beta chain emerged from a study of shared clonotypes between healthy human individuals. Background on the study: Ranging from 18 to 49 in age, donors were a couple of women and three men. Study conclusions and caveats: Donor clonotype sharing was expected to depend on sequencing depth.

Investigators spread the genomic DNA of each subset evenly over several immunoSEQ plates. Sequencing was performed with immunoSEQ multiplex PCR; in TCRdb, only in-frame clones are kept and a portion is missing. The sample gives around 600,000 clones, 95% to 98% of which show up once; less than 0.35% is in the top ten. On this clone: Its antigen remains unknown.

Selected positively for CCR7 and CD45RO-negative, naive CD8 cells excluded terminally differentiated effector memory CD45RA+ cells. Only Caucasian adults living in Nashville, Tennessee served as donors. The specimen was naive CD8+ T cells sorted from blood. The TCR was taken from a man aged 25 to 45 in good health.

The CDR3 DNA reads TGTGCCAGCAGGGGACTAGCGGAGATTCTGCAGTTCTTC. This gives the protein CASRGLAEILQFF. V gene TRBV6-1 combines with J gene TRBJ2-1; 11 positions agree with TRBD2. The germline V gene encodes CDR1 MNHNS and CDR2 SASEGT. The CDR3 has 13 residues. Trimming removed 6 bases from V and 12 bases from J; junction bases left unmatched: 7.